The 30 T cell receptor beta chains listed next were all sequenced from one sample in a study of T cell changes during pregnancy in multiple sclerosis. Sequenced by immunoSEQ multiplex PCR; TCRdb stores in-frame clones only, minus some. The top ten hold approximately 1.2% of the sample, which has about 59,000 clones, approximately 91% seen once. The sample here was peripheral blood, taken in the second trimester of pregnancy. These receptor sequences come from a female donor with multiple sclerosis, enrolled in a pregnancy study.

This clone showed up just a few times. This chain connects TRBV7-9 to TRBJ1-5; the match to TRBD1 covers 7 bases. The CDR3 runs 13 residues. Germline V gene data show CDR1 as SEHNR and CDR2 as FQNEAQ (reference sequence). Losses at the gene ends were 3 bases for V and 6 bases for J; bases not matched to a gene: 2. The CDR3 nucleotides read TGTGCCAGCAGCTTTACAGGGGTTCAGCCCCAGCATTTT. This sequence encodes CASSFTGVQPQHF.

This sequence joins TRBV5-4 and TRBJ1-2, with 9 positions matching TRBD1. With 1 base clipped from V and 7 bases from J, the junction kept 8 bases outside the gene matches. The CDR3 consists of 15 residues. Germline V gene data show CDR1 as SGHNT and CDR2 as YYREEE (reference sequence). CDR3 DNA sequence: TGTGCCAGCAGCTTGTTGGGACAGGGAAGAAGTGGCTACACCTTC. It specifies CASSLLGQGRSGYTF.

V and J are TRBV27 and TRBJ1-1; no clear D. This CDR3 region has 13 residues. V was pared by 2 bases and J by 5 bases, with 9 bases between. Looked up from germline, CDR1 is MNHEY and CDR2 is SMNVEV (reference sequence). The CDR3 DNA follows: TGTGCCAGCAGTTTAGGGTGGAGGACTGAAGCTTTCTTT. This translates into CASSLGWRTEAFF.

The genes are TRBV19 and TRBJ1-3, with D maybe TRBD1 (5 bases). There are 13 residues in the CDR3. The V end lost 9 bases, the J end lost 3 bases, and 12 bases lay between the germline ends. Per germline, CDR1 LNHDA and CDR2 SQIVND (reference sequence). The CDR3 spells CASAPQGGNTIYF. In nucleotides, the CDR3 is TGTGCCAGCGCCCCCCAGGGTGGAAACACCATATATTTT.

The rearrangement links TRBV2 to TRBJ2-6; D possibly corresponds to TRBD1 (6 bases). V lost 6 bases to trimming and J lost 2 bases, with 8 bases between them. Germline values: CDR1 SNHLY, CDR2 FYNNEI. The CDR3 runs to 14 residues. DNA for the CDR3: TGTGCCAGCAGAGGGGGTGCTGGGGCCAACGTCCTGACTTTC. It is translated as CASRGGAGANVLTF.

The chain uses TRBV18 and TRBJ1-5; unclear D gene. In germline, CDR1 is KGHSH, CDR2 LQKENI. V lost 1 base, J lost 6 bases, and 13 bases lay in between. The length of the CDR3 is 15 residues. CDR3 sequence reads: CASSPLNGDSQPQHF. For the CDR3, the DNA is TGTGCCAGCTCACCACTTAACGGGGATAGTCAGCCCCAGCATTTT. The full variable domain, in which reference TRBV18 and TRBJ1-5 provide the parts outside the CDR3, is NAGVMQNPRHLVRRRGQEARLRCSPMKGHSHVYWYRQLPEEGLKFMVYLQKENIIDESGMPKERFSAEFPKEGPSILRIQQVVRGDSAAYFCASSPLNGDSQPQHFGDGTRLSIL.

The J gene is TRBJ1-3, the V gene TRBV10-3; 8 bases align to TRBD1. Trimming took 7 bases from V and 4 from J; bases not matched to a gene: 6. This CDR3 is built from 14 residues. From germline, CDR1 is ENHRY and CDR2 SYGVKD. The CDR3 DNA sequence: TGTGCCATCACCTCGGACAGGGACGGAAACACCATATATTTT. The encoded protein is CAITSDRDGNTIYF.

As for this clone: At one end, the junction sequence differs from germline, possibly due to a read error. The chain carries TRBV6-6 and TRBJ1-2; TRBD1 agrees at 8 bases. The CDR3 has 16 amino acids. Germline loops: CDR1 MNHNY, CDR2 SVGAGI (reference sequence). The CDR3 loop is CASSSIGQGPKYGYTF. CDR3 bases: TGTGCCAGCAGCTCAATAGGACAGGGCCCTAAGTATGGCTACACCTTC.

The chain recombines TRBV10-2 with TRBJ1-5; D remains ambiguous. The CDR3 is 16 residues long. The V end lost 3 bases, the J end lost 4 bases, and 16 bases lay between the germline ends. CDR1 and CDR2 (germline): WSHSY, SAAADI. DNA of the CDR3: TGCGCCAGCAGTGACCTTTTCCGAGGCGGGAATCAGCCCCAGCATTTT. Its protein is CASSDLFRGGNQPQHF.

The chain uses TRBV6-1 and TRBJ1-5, with a possible D match to TRBD1 (6 bases). With 3 bases removed from V and 8 bases from J, the gap between germline ends came to 17 bases. This CDR3 is 15 amino acids long. The germline gives CDR1 MNHNS, CDR2 SASEGT. In DNA form, the CDR3 reads TGTGCCAGCAGTGATAAAAAGACAGGACACGAGCCCCAGCATTTT. It specifies CASSDKKTGHEPQHF.

This chain joins TRBV7-2 and TRBJ1-5; D gene ambiguous. The CDR3 totals 15 residues. Germline values: CDR1 SGHTA, CDR2 FQGNSA. V lost 1 base and J lost 4, with 11 bases in between. In nucleotides, the CDR3 is TGTGCCAGCAGCTTAGAGCCAGGCTGGAATCAGCCCCAGCATTTT. This codes for CASSLEPGWNQPQHF.

The rearrangement uses TRBV19 and TRBJ1-1, with D perhaps matching TRBD1 (5 bases). V shed 10 bases and J shed 4 bases, with 19 bases lying between them. CDR3 length: 14 amino acids. CDR1 is LNHDA, CDR2 SQIVND, per germline (reference sequence). This chain's CDR3 is CATSSRGRTTEAFF. The CDR3 DNA follows: TGTGCCACCTCAAGCCGGGGGAGGACCACTGAAGCTTTCTTT.

This clone was detected once. V usage is TRBV13 and J usage is TRBJ2-4; weak D call: TRBD2 (6 bases). The CDR3 loop spans 14 amino acids. The V end lost 0 bases, the J end lost 8 bases, and 11 bases lay between the germline ends. The V gene's germline CDR1 is PRHDT and CDR2 FYEKMQ (reference sequence). CDR3 nucleotide sequence: TGTGCCAGCAGCTTAGGGGGGAGGCGGGACATTCAGTACTTC. Protein: CASSLGGRRDIQYF.

This chain links TRBV18 with TRBJ1-2; a weak D match, TRBD1 (6 bases). V gave up 0 bases and J gave up 6 bases, with 17 bases separating them. The CDR3 runs to 16 residues. Germline lookup yields CDR1 KGHSH and CDR2 LQKENI. The CDR3, as DNA: TGTGCCAGCTCACCACCCACAGGGCCCCACCCGCATGGCTACACCTTC. This gives the protein CASSPPTGPHPHGYTF.

The rearrangement uses TRBV29-1 and TRBJ1-1, with D perhaps TRBD1 (6 bases). V was cut by 3 bases and J by 4 bases, with 15 bases left in between. This CDR3 is built from 14 residues. Germline CDR1 and CDR2: SQVTM and ANQGSEA. The CDR3 loop is CSVDLRGGGTEAFF. CDR3 DNA sequence: TGCAGCGTTGATTTGAGGGGAGGGGGCACTGAAGCTTTCTTT.

V usage is TRBV5-5 and J usage is TRBJ2-7; TRBD1 agrees at 8 bases. The CDR3 sequence is 15 residues long. The germline V gene encodes CDR1 SGHKS and CDR2 YYEKEE (reference sequence). V was clipped by 0 bases and J by 6 bases; unmatched bases: 8. The CDR3 reads CASSLGPQGAGEQYF. Here the CDR3 DNA reads TGTGCCAGCAGCTTGGGTCCCCAGGGGGCGGGCGAGCAGTACTTC.

The chain recombines TRBV5-1 with TRBJ2-7; D is possibly TRBD1 (6 bases). Germline V gene sequence: CDR1 SGHRS, CDR2 YFSETQ. The V end lost 0 bases, the J end lost 1 base, and 8 bases lay between the germline ends. This CDR3 comprises 14 residues. The CDR3: CASSLVGQSYEQYF. As DNA, the CDR3 is TGCGCCAGCAGCTTGGTCGGACAGTCCTACGAGCAGTACTTC.

This clone was detected once. The chain employs TRBV5-4 and TRBJ2-3; 7 nucleotides line up with TRBD1. The germline CDR1 and CDR2 sequences are SGHNT and YYREEE (reference sequence). V was pared by 4 bases and J by 0 bases, with 5 bases of the junction left unmatched. CDR3 size: 15 residues. The CDR3 DNA reads TGTGCCAGCAGCCCGAGGACAGGTAGCACAGATACGCAGTATTTT. It yields the protein CASSPRTGSTDTQYF.

The CDR3: CASSGQGPNEQFF. CDR3 sequence (DNA): TGTGCCAGCAGCGGACAGGGACCCAATGAGCAGTTCTTC. The chain carries TRBV27 and TRBJ2-1, with 8 positions matching TRBD1. The J segment lost 6 bases and the V segment lost 6 bases, leaving 4 bases of the junction unmatched. Germline loops: CDR1 MNHEY, CDR2 SMNVEV (reference sequence). The CDR3 contains 13 residues.

The chain has TRBV5-1 and TRBJ2-7, with TRBD2 matching over 8 bases. V trimming: 4 bases; J trimming: 2 bases; junction bases outside the gene matches: 8. CDR1 and CDR2 (germline): SGHRS, YFSETQ. CDR3 length: 15 residues. CDR3 coding DNA: TGCGCCAGCAGCGGCCATGGTAGCGGGACCTACGAGCAGTACTTC. Its translation is CASSGHGSGTYEQYF.

The chain has TRBV2 and TRBJ1-5, with unresolved D. V was pared by 11 bases and J by 2 bases, with 19 bases between. Germline CDR1 SNHLY, CDR2 FYNNEI. The CDR3 loop spans 15 amino acids. CDR3 amino acids: CACKPGVWGNQPQHF. The CDR3 nucleotides read TGTGCCTGCAAACCGGGTGTTTGGGGCAATCAGCCCCAGCATTTT. The variable domain in full, with the rest retrieved from reference TRBV2 and TRBJ1-5, is EPEVTQTPSHQVTQMGQEVILRCVPISNHLYFYWYRQILGQKVEFLVSFYNNEISEKSEIFDDQFSVERPDGSNFTLKIRSTKLEDSAMYFCACKPGVWGNQPQHFGDGTRLSIL.

The V call is TRBV5-5, the J call TRBJ2-2, with 7 positions matching TRBD1. V was clipped by 1 base and J by 3 bases; unmatched bases: 9. The CDR3 loop spans 17 amino acids. Germline V gene sequence: CDR1 SGHKS, CDR2 YYEKEE (reference sequence). The CDR3 here is CASSLNPQGSDTGELFF. In nucleotides, the CDR3 is TGTGCCAGCAGCTTGAACCCACAGGGGTCGGACACCGGGGAGCTGTTTTTT. The entire variable domain, with the rest obtained from reference TRBV5-5 and TRBJ2-2, is as follows: DAGVTQSPTHLIKTRGQQVTLRCSPISGHKSVSWYQQVLGQGPQFIFQYYEKEERGRGNFPDRFSARQFPNYSSELNVNALLLGDSALYLCASSLNPQGSDTGELFFGEGSRLTVL.

This clone came up once. The V gene is TRBV7-9, the J gene TRBJ2-7, with D maybe TRBD2 (6 bases). The CDR3 covers 12 residues. CDR1 and CDR2 from the germline V gene are SEHNR and FQNEAQ (reference sequence). V was shortened by 7 bases and J by 5 bases, with 12 bases between the two germline ends. DNA of the CDR3: TGTGCCAGCACCGGCCCGGGGGACGAGCAGTACTTC. Translation gives CASTGPGDEQYF.

This clone was counted once. V usage is TRBV2 and J usage is TRBJ2-4, with 10 bases lining up with TRBD2. The V gene end was trimmed by 7 bases and the J gene end by 5 bases; junction bases not matched to a gene: 2. CDR3 length equals 13 residues. Germline V CDR1 and CDR2: SNHLY, FYNNEI. The CDR3 loop reads CASTLAGENIQYF. CDR3 coding DNA: TGTGCCAGCACTCTAGCGGGGGAAAACATTCAGTACTTC.

V usage is TRBV5-4 and J usage is TRBJ2-1, with D possibly being TRBD1 (6 bases). The CDR3 length is 13 residues. The germline V gene has CDR1 SGHNT and CDR2 YYREEE (reference sequence). V shed 2 bases and J shed 6 bases, with 9 bases lying between them. Here the CDR3 DNA reads TGTGCCAGCAGCTTCGGACAGAGCAATGAGCAGTTCTTC. As protein: CASSFGQSNEQFF. Together with reference TRBV5-4 and TRBJ2-1, the CDR3 gives the full variable domain: ETGVTQSPTHLIKTRGQQVTLRCSSQSGHNTVSWYQQALGQGPQFIFQYYREEENGRGNFPPRFSGLQFPNYSSELNVNALELDDSALYLCASSFGQSNEQFFGPGTRLTVL.

The chain recombines TRBV5-1 with TRBJ2-7; D is possibly TRBD1 (6 bases). The CDR3 covers 15 residues. Trimming took 4 bases from V and 5 from J, leaving 19 bases between them. The germline V gene encodes CDR1 SGHRS and CDR2 YFSETQ. The CDR3 reads CASSPGYRDTDEQYF. The CDR3 nucleotides read TGCGCCAGCAGCCCCGGATACCGGGACACGGACGAGCAGTACTTC.

This sequence joins TRBV29-1 and TRBJ1-1; no definite D call. V shed 3 bases and J shed 8 bases, with 13 bases lying between them. CDR3 length: 12 residues. Germline values: CDR1 SQVTM, CDR2 ANQGSEA. The CDR3 loop reads CSVDPRDAEAFF. The CDR3 region has the DNA TGCAGCGTTGACCCGAGAGATGCGGAAGCTTTCTTT.

This clone has only one observation. The rearrangement joins TRBV7-2 to TRBJ2-7, with 8 bases lining up with TRBD1. The CDR3 extends over 17 amino acids. The V segment lost 2 bases and the J segment 3 bases; nucleotides outside the gene matches: 12. The germline V gene has CDR1 SGHTA and CDR2 FQGNSA. In DNA form, the CDR3 reads TGTGCCAGCAGCTTATCACGACCTCGACAGGGGATCTACGAGCAGTACTTC. Protein product: CASSLSRPRQGIYEQYF.

V and J are TRBV7-9 and TRBJ1-2; 8 nucleotides agree with TRBD1. This CDR3 comprises 14 residues. Germline CDR1 reads SEHNR; CDR2 reads FQNEAQ (reference sequence). After removal of 4 bases from V and 5 bases from J, the junction contained 6 bases not matched to a gene. CDR3 nucleotide sequence: TGTGCCAGCAGCTCGGGCGGACAGGGTTATGGCTACACCTTC. Translation gives CASSSGGQGYGYTF.

This chain connects TRBV6-4 to TRBJ1-1, with D possibly matching TRBD1 (5 bases). The V and J ends lost 0 bases and 3 bases respectively, with 8 bases between them. Germline CDR1 MRHNA, CDR2 SNTAGT. The CDR3 has 14 residues. CDR3 region: CASSDSGGDTEAFF. The CDR3 DNA reads TGTGCCAGCAGTGACTCAGGAGGGGACACTGAAGCTTTCTTT.